The T cell receptor beta chain described here comes from a study of PD-1 blockade in classical Hodgkin lymphoma. Sequenced by immunoSEQ multiplex PCR; TCRdb stores in-frame clones only, minus some. The sample carries about 21,000 clones, around 68% recorded once. V shed 0 bases, J shed 7 bases, and the junction held 6 bases outside the gene matches. The CDR3 spans 15 residues. Per the germline V gene, CDR1 is SGDLS and CDR2 is YYNGEE. Relapse was seen in all patients after autologous stem cell transplantation, and brentuximab vedotin exposure was variable. V usage is TRBV9 and J usage is TRBJ1-4, with TRBD1 matching 7 bases. This sample comprised peripheral blood mononuclear cells (PBMCs), obtained at baseline. This sequence was found in a human donor with classical Hodgkin lymphoma. CDR3 sequence: CASSVAGRGGEKLFF. The CDR3, as DNA: TGTGCCAGCAGCGTAGCGGGCAGGGGGGGTGAAAAACTGTTTTTT.